Listed below are T cell receptor beta chains from one sample, sequenced in a study of identical twins. MiXCR was run by TCRdb on the 5' RACE reads, yielding one entry per CDR3 protein. Of 1.5 million or so distinct CDR3 sequences detected, around a third appear once; the ten largest clones hold more than 0.25%. Specimen: cord blood. The origin of the receptors is a newborn girl in good health. The CDR3 runs from the conserved cysteine through the conserved F or W. D genes are given only for firm matches. Size values are once, few and many counts, or a class for expanded clones, and some rows have none.

j_call | clone_size | d_call | v_call | cdr3_nt | cdr3_aa
TRBJ1-5 | . | . | TRBV20-1 | TGCAGTGCTGGGCGAAGAGCTTATCAGCCCCAGCATTTT | CSAGRRAYQPQHF
TRBJ2-3 | many | . | TRBV12-3/TRBV12-4 | TGTGCCAGCAGTTTAGTGGAGCCAGATACGCAGTATTTT | CASSLVEPDTQYF
TRBJ2-1 | once | TRBD2 | TRBV30 | TGTGCCTGGAGTCCCCAACTAGCGGCCTGGTACAATGAGCAGTTCTTC | CAWSPQLAAWYNEQFF
TRBJ2-1 | many | . | TRBV2 | TGTGCCAGCATATACCACTTAGGGCCAATTGAGTTCTTC | CASIYHLGPIEFF
TRBJ1-5 | . | . | TRBV4-2 | TGTGCCAGCAGCCAAGATCCCGCACGGAATCAGCCCCAGCATTTT | CASSQDPARNQPQHF
TRBJ2-7 | once | . | TRBV7-8 | TGTGCCAGCAGCCCTGCAGCAGGGTTCTACGAGCAGTACTTC | CASSPAAGFYEQYF
TRBJ1-4 | few | . | TRBV6-1 | TGTGCCAGCAGTGAAGGGGGTAGGGAAAAACTGTTTTTT | CASSEGGREKLFF
TRBJ1-6 | . | . | TRBV6-6 | TGTGCCAGCATCCGAGGGCAGGGAAGTAATTCACCCCTCCACTTT | CASIRGQGSNSPLHF
TRBJ2-1 | . | . | TRBV20-1 | TGCAGTGCACCGCCTAGGTATGGGCAGTTCTTC | CSAPPRYGQFF
TRBJ2-2 | . | TRBD2 | TRBV7-7 | TGTGCCAGCACGAGCGGGGACGGGGAGCTGTTTTTT | CASTSGDGELFF
TRBJ2-5 | few | . | TRBV3-1 | TGTGCCAGCAGCCAAGATCGCTGGGGGGTGGAGACCCAGTACTTC | CASSQDRWGVETQYF
TRBJ2-7 | few | TRBD2 | TRBV28 | TGTGCCAGCAGTTTAGCCACCGGACTAGTAAGCTACGAGCAGTACTTC | CASSLATGLVSYEQYF
TRBJ2-1 | few | . | TRBV27 | TGTGCCAGCAGCGGGGTTTGGGCCGGGCGCTCCTACAATGAGCAGTTCTTC | CASSGVWAGRSYNEQFF
TRBJ2-7 | . | TRBD1 | TRBV10-3 | TGTGCCATCAGTGACCCCGGGACAGCGAGCTCCTACGAGCAGTACTTC | CAISDPGTASSYEQYF
TRBJ2-3 | few | TRBD2 | TRBV20-1 | TGCAGTGCTAGTCTAGCGGGAGGGCCCAAAGATACGCAGTATTTT | CSASLAGGPKDTQYF
TRBJ1-1 | . | . | TRBV20-1 | TGCAGTGCTAGAGATCGGCTGGGGTGGAGCACTGAAGCTTTCTTT | CSARDRLGWSTEAFF
TRBJ2-7 | . | . | TRBV29-1 | TGCAGCGTTCTAGCTTCCTACGAGCAGTACTTC | CSVLASYEQYF
TRBJ2-7 | . | TRBD2 | TRBV28 | TGTGCCAGCAGTTTCCCGACTAGCGGACCGGAGCAGTACTTC | CASSFPTSGPEQYF
TRBJ2-5 | few | . | TRBV2 | TGTGCCAGCAGTATCGGGTACCAAGAGACCCAGTACTTC | CASSIGYQETQYF
TRBJ2-4 | few | . | TRBV12-3/TRBV12-4 | TGTGCCAGCAGTTTCCGGGCTTACGAAGGCTTTCCCCCCTTTGAGCAGTACTTC | CASSFRAYEGFPPFEQYF